Included here is one T cell receptor (beta chain) sequence, with context. The data belong to a study of control samples from healthy donors and cancer patients. The CDR3 covers 17 residues. V dropped 4 bases and J dropped 7; count of bases not matched to a gene: 16. CDR1 and CDR2 (germline): SGHRS, YFSETQ. The method was immunoSEQ multiplex PCR; TCRdb's version includes in-frame clones alone and lacks a portion of them. The table has about 6,000 clones, roughly 72% seen once. Sequenced sample: formalin-fixed, paraffin-embedded tissue. The chain uses TRBV5-1 and TRBJ2-2, with 7 bases aligning to TRBD1. This receptor was obtained from a male donor with melanoma. CDR3 residues: CASSPTGVDRKGGELFF. For the CDR3, the DNA is TGCGCCAGCAGCCCTACAGGGGTAGATCGTAAGGGCGGGGAGCTGTTTTTT.